This T cell receptor beta chain was found in a study of blood T cell repertoires in COVID-19. Study background: T cells, B-cell-depleted T cells, or PBMCs supplied cDNA or gDNA.

In the original analysis: Nucleated cell counts were estimated from reference gene primer amplification. The assay was immunoSEQ multiplex PCR, and TCRdb's table has in-frame clones only and misses some. That table supplies the V and J calls and clone size; D and trimming were determined from the DNA. The sample yields approximately 230,000 clones, 87% seen once. The germline CDR1 and CDR2 sequences are SGHDT and YYEEEE. J lost 4 bases, V lost 0 bases, and 5 bases had no gene match. This CDR3 is 16 amino acids long. This clone appeared a few times. Sequenced: peripheral blood. The chain has TRBV5-6 and TRBJ2-2; TRBD1 agrees at 8 bases. The clonotype comes from a man younger than 35 with active or convalescent COVID-19. In DNA form, the CDR3 reads TGTGCCAGCAGCTTGGTTTTGGACAGGGTCACCGGGGAGCTGTTTTTT. Protein product: CASSLVLDRVTGELFF.